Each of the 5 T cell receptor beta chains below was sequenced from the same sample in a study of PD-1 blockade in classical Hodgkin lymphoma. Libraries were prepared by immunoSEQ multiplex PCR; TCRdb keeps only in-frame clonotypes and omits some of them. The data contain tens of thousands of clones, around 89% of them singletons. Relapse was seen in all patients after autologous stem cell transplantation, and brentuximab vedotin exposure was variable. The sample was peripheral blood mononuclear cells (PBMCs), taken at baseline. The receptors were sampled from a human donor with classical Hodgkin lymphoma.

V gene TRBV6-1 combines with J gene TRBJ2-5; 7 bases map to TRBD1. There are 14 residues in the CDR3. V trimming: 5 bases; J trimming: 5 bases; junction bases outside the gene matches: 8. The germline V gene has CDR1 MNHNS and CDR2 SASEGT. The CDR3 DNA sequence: TGTGCCAGCAGTCAGACAGGGATTAGTGAGACCCAGTACTTC. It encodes CASSQTGISETQYF.

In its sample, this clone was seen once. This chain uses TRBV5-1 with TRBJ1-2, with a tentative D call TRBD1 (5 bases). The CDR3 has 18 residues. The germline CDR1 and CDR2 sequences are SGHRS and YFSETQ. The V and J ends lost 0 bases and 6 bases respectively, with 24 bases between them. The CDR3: CASSLASGGARYEDGYTF. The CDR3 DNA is TGCGCCAGCAGCTTGGCCTCGGGAGGGGCTCGTTATGAGGATGGCTACACCTTC.

This CDR3 is CASSTQGTGANVLTF. The CDR3 bases are TGTGCCAGTAGTACCCAGGGAACTGGGGCCAACGTCCTGACTTTC. The chain uses TRBV19 and TRBJ2-6; a possible D gene is TRBD1 (5 bases). The CDR3 is 15 residues long. In germline, CDR1 is LNHDA, CDR2 SQIVND (reference sequence). Deletions cut 4 bases from V and 2 bases from J, with 9 bases between.

CDR3 region: CASSSGANVLTF. The CDR3 DNA follows: TGTGCCAGCTCTTCTGGGGCCAACGTCCTGACTTTC. V gene TRBV6-6 combines with J gene TRBJ2-6, with D unclear. With 8 bases removed from V and 1 base from J, the gap between germline ends came to 3 bases. From germline, CDR1 is MNHNY and CDR2 SVGAGI (reference sequence). This CDR3 is 12 amino acids long.

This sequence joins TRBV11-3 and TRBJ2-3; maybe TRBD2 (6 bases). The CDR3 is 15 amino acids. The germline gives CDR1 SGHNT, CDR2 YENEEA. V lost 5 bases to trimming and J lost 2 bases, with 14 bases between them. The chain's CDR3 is CASSMGGRNTDTQYF. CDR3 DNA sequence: TGTGCCAGCAGCATGGGGGGTCGCAACACAGATACGCAGTATTTT.